Shown below are 7 T cell receptor beta chains from a single sample sequenced in a study of T cells after yellow fever vaccination (dated by TCRdb to the late 2010s). Library construction relied on 5' RACE. Sequenced using an Illumina NovaSeq 6000. TCRdb reran the public reads through fastp at Q25 and MiXCR, keeping productive beta chains. Rows with a matching CDR3 protein are joined into one entry that keeps the most common DNA and genes. This sample comprises about 130,000 distinct CDR3 sequences, about 8.4% of them detected only once. Roughly 43% of the sample belongs to the ten largest clones. Read against the paper, the sample's treatment or condition label means: live attenuated yellow fever vaccine strain. The specimen comprised CD8+ T cells sorted from PBMCs, sampled on the day of the yellow fever booster vaccination. The receptors stem from a young man who received the YFV17D yellow fever vaccine.

This clonotype showed up just a few times. The chain couples TRBV7-9 to TRBJ1-1; the match to TRBD1 covers 10 bases. V lost 5 bases and J lost 5; bases outside the gene matches: 14. Germline CDR1 is SEHNR and CDR2 is FQNEAQ (reference sequence). This CDR3 spans 17 amino acids. The CDR3 nucleotides read TGTGCCAGCAGCACCCGGACAGGGGGGTTGAGTGGGACTGAAGCTTTCTTT. This translates into CASSTRTGGLSGTEAFF.

The chain carries TRBV11-2 and TRBJ2-2, with D possibly TRBD2 on 6 matching bases. Deletions cut 1 base from V and 2 bases from J, with 17 bases between. The CDR3 loop spans 18 amino acids. Germline V CDR1 and CDR2: SGHAT, FQNNGV. The DNA for the CDR3 is TGTGCCAGCAGCTTAGTGGCTTTGGCGGGGCTTAACACCGGGGAGCTGTTTTTT. This gives the protein CASSLVALAGLNTGELFF. The full variable domain, in which reference TRBV11-2 and TRBJ2-2 provide the parts outside the CDR3, is EAGVAQSPRYKIIEKRQSVAFWCNPISGHATLYWYQQILGQGPKLLIQFQNNGVVDDSQLPKDRFSAERLKGVDSTLKIQPAKLEDSAVYLCASSLVALAGLNTGELFFGEGSRLTVL.

In its sample, this clonotype was seen a few times. This sequence joins TRBV14 and TRBJ1-1; 10 nucleotides line up with TRBD1. J was trimmed by 1 base and V by 6 bases; bases with no gene match: 8. There are 16 residues in the CDR3. Germline assignment: CDR1 SGHDN and CDR2 FVKESK. The DNA of the CDR3 is TGTGCCAGCAGGCGCGGGACAGGGGTACGGAACACTGAAGCTTTCTTT. It specifies CASRRGTGVRNTEAFF.

This chain connects TRBV12-3 or TRBV12-4 to TRBJ1-1, with D perhaps matching TRBD1 (5 bases). Trimming stripped 3 bases from V and 1 base from J, with 9 bases between. The CDR3 has 14 amino acids. The CDR3 spells CASSLEGRNTEAFF. For the CDR3, the DNA is TGTGCCAGCAGTTTGGAGGGGAGGAACACTGAAGCTTTCTTT.

The chain employs TRBV12-3 or TRBV12-4 and TRBJ2-1; 8 bases line up with TRBD2. CDR3 length: 14 amino acids. After removal of 6 bases from V and 9 bases from J, the junction contained 10 bases not matched to a gene. The CDR3 sequence: CASSQVPGLVEQFF. The CDR3 DNA follows: TGTGCCAGCAGCCAAGTCCCGGGACTAGTTGAGCAGTTCTTC.

This clonotype was counted at least ten times. The gene calls are TRBV6-5 and TRBJ1-4; D not resolved. The CDR3 sequence is 16 residues long. The V and J ends lost 0 bases and 5 bases respectively, with 13 bases between them. Germline assignment: CDR1 MNHEY and CDR2 SVGAGI. CDR3 amino acids: CASSYSIRSLNEKLFF. CDR3 in DNA: TGTGCCAGCAGTTACTCGATTCGCAGTTTGAATGAAAAACTGTTTTTT.

This clonotype was seen more than once but under ten times. The genes are TRBV27 and TRBJ2-7; D may be TRBD1 (5 bases). V lost 5 bases, J lost 3 bases, and 14 bases lay in between. Germline CDR1 is MNHEY and CDR2 is SMNVEV (reference sequence). The CDR3 runs 14 residues. This CDR3 is CASSTYETDYEQYF. DNA for the CDR3: TGTGCCAGCAGTACCTACGAGACAGACTACGAGCAGTACTTC.